This T cell receptor (beta chain) was identified during a study of cytomegalovirus exposure and HLA in healthy donors (dated by TCRdb to the late 2010s). Study-level background: An earlier analysis of approximately 600 of the donors reported about 290 Gb of sequence data and more than 90 million unique TCR beta sequences from 190 million or so T cells. A later analysis re-analyzed previously published TCR beta repertoires from 660 or so donors and added high-resolution HLA genotyping to study TCR occurrence patterns. Every repertoire in the discovery cohort had been generated on one and the same sequencing platform. A separate validation cohort of 90 to 150 different subjects was used in addition to the 666-subject first cohort. The later analysis used no new phenotypic data to find candidate immune exposures, relying instead on TCR beta sequences and their occurrence across donors. Typing coverage varied by locus: about 629-630 donors for A, B, C, DRB1 and DQB1; approximately 500 for DQA1; around 570 for DPA1; 450 to 480 for DPB1. An earlier analysis of 587 of the donors used high-throughput TCR beta sequencing to judge whether each TCR beta V gene segment behaved as functional or pseudogenic. Using immunosequencing, the study profiled T cell repertoires from approximately 700 subjects and related those repertoires to cytomegalovirus serostatus. HLA typing covered class I and class II loci at four-digit resolution. A later genetic analysis used genome-wide SNP genotypes for about 55% of the 666 donors, treating that subset as a discovery cohort. Across about 370 genotyped donors of the cohort, an average of 235,054 unique TCR beta nucleotide sequences per donor were sequenced, and around 20% of those sequences were non-productive. The study combined high-throughput TCR immunosequencing, statistical association of individual TCRs with disease status, and machine learning to predict cytomegalovirus infection status. Donor age, sex, ethnicity and CMV serostatus were compiled together with the repertoire data. An early release covering roughly 600 HLA-typed donors comprised approximately 300 gigabases of sequencing data and around 85 million unique TCR sequences. Several DR-DQ haplotypes were treated as single units for association and clustering because of strong linkage in the cohort. The genetic ancestry cluster associated with self-reported Caucasian donors included 65% to 90% of the roughly 400 genotyped donors. The study aimed to test whether signatures of past pathogen exposure could be identified by cataloging public T cell receptors.

Taken from cysteine to phenylalanine, the CDR3 has 16 residues. Here the CDR3 DNA is all that survives: 48 bases in frame from base 1. V has 0 bases trimmed and J has 7 bases trimmed; junction bases matching no gene number 8. As encoded in the germline V gene, CDR1 is SGHRS while CDR2 is YFSETQ. The protocol used for the library was the immunoSEQ multiplex PCR assay. For the multiplex PCR, a mixture combining 60 forward primers for TCR Vbeta segments and 13 reverse primers for TCR Jbeta segments was used. The CDR3 region of rearranged TCR beta genes was amplified from genomic DNA with a multiplex PCR assay. On the Illumina HiSeq System, the amplified TCR beta libraries were sequenced as 87-base-pair reads. In the original analysis: Across the 670 or so repertoires, a later analysis counted roughly 84 million unique TCR beta chains, roughly 11 million of which were shared by at least two donors. Raw reads were error-corrected and collapsed into unique sequences with a nearest-neighbor algorithm that merged closely related sequences to remove PCR and sequencing errors. Alignment of CDR3 sequences to IMGT reference sequences was used to assign V, D and J gene segments. For a sequence to be retained, a match of at least six nucleotides to both a V gene segment and a J gene segment was required. Rearrangements were classified as productive when the CDR3 lacked stop codons and remained in frame with V and J, and all other rearrangements were classified as non-productive. Following IMGT convention, CDR3 was defined as the stretch from the second conserved V-encoded cysteine up to the conserved J-encoded phenylalanine. The earlier analysis of 500 to 650 of the donors excluded any sequence lacking an unambiguous match to a single V gene segment. An earlier analysis of a few hundred of the donors called V segments functional above 56.7% productive rearrangements and segregating when the between-donor standard deviation exceeded 5%. A statistical classification framework was built to diagnose cytomegalovirus status from the catalog of TCR beta chain sequences. In a later analysis, V and J genes were assigned by comparing TCR nucleotide sequences against IMGT/GENE-DB human TR gene sequences. Using the TCRdist pipeline, a later analysis assigned CDR3 sequences along with most-parsimonious VDJ recombination scenarios. In a later analysis, each TCR beta chain was defined by its CDR3 amino acid sequence together with its V-gene family, and reads lacking a unique V-gene family were excluded. In a later analysis, around 650 highly shared, low-generation-probability nucleotide sequences were removed to address suspected cross-contamination and a sequencing artifact. In a later analysis, a clonal expansion index for each public chain was calculated from normalized within-repertoire ranks of inferred template counts. A later analysis computed generation probabilities with a VDJ recombination model fitted to out-of-frame rearrangements, and checked the results against IGoR. In a later analysis, hypergeometric tests were used to score TCR-TCR, TCR-HLA and TCR-CMV co-occurrence, with a repertoire-size bias correction applied to TCR pairs. To estimate false discovery rates, a later analysis permuted the HLA or CMV assignments 20 times. A later analysis grouped co-occurring TCRs with DBSCAN, adding TCRdist sequence similarity when clustering within HLA-allele-positive subsets. Co-occurrence clustering excluded repertoires with fewer than 30,000 or more than 120,000 public chains, plus five with anomalous nucleotide sharing. The clones in this table, taken by TCRdb from immuneACCESS, are in-frame only. Not every clone is retained; where verified, under half of the shortfall comes from an unresolved V gene, and the cause of the rest is unknown. From that table come the V and J calls and clone size; the DNA was used to work out D and trimming. Across this sample there are roughly 120,000 clones, with 73% seen only once. Around 8% of the sample rests with the top ten.

As to this clone: What this receptor recognizes is not known. There are no base qualities to consult, and no much larger clone falls within one base.

The study at large found these results: A further reported finding was that TCR beta sequences accurately predicted the HLA-A and HLA-B alleles for most subjects in the first cohort. Specific HLA alleles were associated with some 15,000 TCR beta sequences at a false discovery rate of 0.05 in a later analysis. V-gene and J-gene trimming of TCR beta chains was associated with a missense DCLRE1C variant in a later genetic analysis, and the association was replicated in an independent cohort. Presence/absence analyses assumed roughly uniform sequencing depth across donors, an assumption that may not hold. The cohort was sequenced for TCR beta chains only, and without alpha or paired-chain data the features that could be detected were limited. A later analysis found that most CMV-associated TCR beta chains appeared HLA-restricted, with HLA associations seemingly driven largely by CMV exposure. Across donors, most TCR sequences were observed very rarely, whereas some public TCRs were present in many individuals. A later genetic analysis reported fewer N-insertions in productive TCRs among donors in an Asian-associated ancestry cluster than the roughly 640-donor mean. The earlier analysis of 450 to 700 of the donors excluded some 15 rarely observed V segments, including chromosome 9 orphons, because counts were too low. Some IMGT-functional V segments, including TRBV6-2 and TRBV6-3, could not be distinguished by the 87-base-pair reads and were therefore excluded. In vitro tests confirmed that three of the cytomegalovirus-associated TCR beta chains recognize cytomegalovirus antigens. Linkage disequilibrium might explain the correlated functional status among segregating V segments, but an unknown experimental factor could not be excluded. A total of some 180 TCR beta chains were listed by the study as associated with cytomegalovirus. In a later analysis, the rate of TCR association differed among HLA loci, with DRB1 alleles having the most associated TCRs and HLA-C alleles having the fewest. Broadly in line with IMGT annotations, most TCR beta V segments showed up in productive rearrangements about 87% or about 30% of the time in an earlier analysis of a few hundred of the donors. The authors suggested that the approach could potentially be extended to other disease states and immunological phenotypes. Compared with equally common non-associated chains, HLA-associated TCR beta chains in a later analysis were more clonally expanded and had lower generation probabilities. Because HLA typing was missing for some donors at each locus, association tests included only the typed subset. Immune exposure information for the cohort was limited to CMV serostatus. According to a later analysis, parvovirus B19, influenza, CMV and Epstein-Barr virus appeared linked to several top co-occurrence clusters. A cluster of highly shared sequence variants was judged likely to be a technical artifact of the sequencing pipeline. Cytomegalovirus status was reported to be diagnosed by the classifier with high specificity and sensitivity in both the original and validation cohorts. Strong co-occurrence of HLA alleles, especially DR and DQ, made assigning TCR associations to individual alleles difficult.

The cohort consisted of approximately 690 healthy bone marrow donors. At the time of sampling, all cohort members were nominally healthy, though unrecorded immune exposures were likely present. The donor tested CMV seronegative, placing the donor among the roughly 350 seronegative members of the cohort. Every donor gave a peripheral blood sample, and the peripheral blood mononuclear cells from that sample were used for TCR beta sequencing. Genomic DNA extraction from the blood cell samples was performed with the Qiagen DNeasy Blood Extraction Kit. Sample: PBMCs. Rearrangement joined TRBV5-1 to TRBJ2-2; TRBD1 lines up with 8 middle nucleotides. This clonotype originated in a man aged 35 to 55 in good health and CMV-seronegative. The CDR3 amino acid sequence is: CASSLVNQGAGGELFF. Here is the DNA: TGCGCCAGCAGCTTGGTTAATCAGGGGGCCGGCGGGGAGCTGTTTTTT.